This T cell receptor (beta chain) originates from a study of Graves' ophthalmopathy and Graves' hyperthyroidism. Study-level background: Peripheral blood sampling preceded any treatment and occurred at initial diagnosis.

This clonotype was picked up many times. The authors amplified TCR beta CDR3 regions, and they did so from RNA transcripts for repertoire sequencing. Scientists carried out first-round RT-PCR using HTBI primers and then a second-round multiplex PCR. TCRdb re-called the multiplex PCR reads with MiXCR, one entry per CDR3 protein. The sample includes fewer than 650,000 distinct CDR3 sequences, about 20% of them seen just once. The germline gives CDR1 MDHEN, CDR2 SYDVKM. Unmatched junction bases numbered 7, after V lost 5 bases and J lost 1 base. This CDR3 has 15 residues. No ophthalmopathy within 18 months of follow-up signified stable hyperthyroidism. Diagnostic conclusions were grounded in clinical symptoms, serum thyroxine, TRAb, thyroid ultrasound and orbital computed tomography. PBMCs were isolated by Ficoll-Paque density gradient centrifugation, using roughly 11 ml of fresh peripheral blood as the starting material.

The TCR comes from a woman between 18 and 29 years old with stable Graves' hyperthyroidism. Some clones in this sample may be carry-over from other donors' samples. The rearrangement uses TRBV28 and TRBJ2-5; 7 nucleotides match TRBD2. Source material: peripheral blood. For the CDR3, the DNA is TGTGCCAGCAGTGCGAGCGGGACCCGCCAAGAGACCCAGTACTTC. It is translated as CASSASGTRQETQYF.